The 29 T cell receptor beta chains presented below share a single source sample, sequenced in a study of control samples from healthy donors and cancer patients. Repertoires were generated with immunoSEQ multiplex PCR, while TCRdb's copy carries only in-frame clones and drops some. The repertoire holds around 170,000 clones, with roughly nine tenths as singletons. The material sequenced was blood. The receptors shown here come from a woman in her 30s in good health.

The chain uses TRBV27 and TRBJ1-5; D possibly corresponds to TRBD1 (5 bases). V was pared by 4 bases and J by 2 bases, with 9 bases between. The germline V gene has CDR1 MNHEY and CDR2 SMNVEV (reference sequence). The CDR3 consists of 14 residues. CDR3 sequence: CASSYRSGNQPQHF. CDR3 DNA: TGTGCCAGCAGTTACAGGTCGGGCAATCAGCCCCAGCATTTT.

This chain joins TRBV5-1 and TRBJ1-4, with TRBD1 identical over 12 bases. V gave up 4 bases and J gave up 7 bases; unmatched junction bases: 5. The CDR3 totals 15 residues. Germline V lookup: CDR1 SGHRS, CDR2 YFSETQ. CDR3 DNA sequence: TGCGCCAGCAGCCCGGGACAGGGGGCGCGTGAAAAACTGTTTTTT. Translated, it gives CASSPGQGAREKLFF.

J is TRBJ2-1 and V is TRBV4-1; 10 positions match TRBD2. Germline V gene data show CDR1 as MGHRA and CDR2 as YSYEKL. J was trimmed by 8 bases and V by 3 bases; bases with no gene match: 7. There are 15 residues in the CDR3. CDR3 in amino acids: CASSQVAGGEYEQFF. CDR3 nucleotides: TGCGCCAGCAGCCAGGTAGCGGGAGGAGAGTATGAGCAGTTCTTC.

The rearrangement links TRBV27 to TRBJ1-2; D gene uncertain. The germline V and J ends were trimmed by 7 bases and 8 bases, with 8 bases remaining between them. CDR1 and CDR2 (germline): MNHEY, SMNVEV (reference sequence). The CDR3 spans 10 residues. CDR3 nucleotide sequence: TGTGCCAGCATCCCTGGCGGCTACACCTTC. It is translated as CASIPGGYTF.

CDR3 residues: CASSVAPRTSGGEQFF. The CDR3, as DNA: TGTGCCAGCAGCGTAGCTCCTAGGACTAGCGGAGGTGAGCAGTTCTTC. The V gene is TRBV9, the J gene TRBJ2-1, with 10 nucleotides matching TRBD2. Germline CDR1 and CDR2: SGDLS and YYNGEE. With 0 bases clipped from V and 9 bases from J, the junction kept 9 bases outside the gene matches. The CDR3 is made up of 16 amino acids.

The rearrangement links TRBV24-1 to TRBJ2-1; possible D gene TRBD1, 7 bases. The CDR3 length is 16 residues. CDR1 is KGHDR and CDR2 is SFDVKD in the germline V gene. V was cut by 1 base and J by 5 bases, with 14 bases left in between. DNA for the CDR3: TGTGCCACCAGTGATTTTCGGCAGGGGGGCCACAATGAGCAGTTCTTC. Translating gives CATSDFRQGGHNEQFF.

The table lists this clone with a few counts. This chain connects TRBV3-1 (or the pseudogene TRBV3-2) to TRBJ2-3; TRBD2 agrees at 11 bases. The CDR3 runs to 17 residues. In germline, CDR1 is LGHDT, CDR2 YNNKEL (reference sequence). Trimming cost V 0 bases and J 2 bases; bases outside gene matches: 4. The CDR3 nucleotides are TGTGCCAGCAGCCAAGAGGGACTAGCGGAAATCACAGATACGCAGTATTTT. Amino acid sequence: CASSQEGLAEITDTQYF.

This clone appeared a single time. The J gene is TRBJ2-7, the V gene TRBV19; the match to TRBD2 covers 9 bases. Germline CDR1 reads LNHDA; CDR2 reads SQIVND (reference sequence). This CDR3 spans 16 amino acids. Unmatched junction bases numbered 13, after V lost 7 bases and J lost 3 bases. CDR3 residues: CASTSIQAGGLYEQYF. Here the CDR3 DNA reads TGTGCCAGTACCAGTATTCAGGCGGGAGGGCTCTACGAGCAGTACTTC.

The chain couples TRBV2 to TRBJ1-1; no clear D. The CDR3 has 14 amino acids. V lost 7 bases to trimming and J lost 3 bases, with 15 bases between them. Germline assignment: CDR1 SNHLY and CDR2 FYNNEI. The CDR3 bases are TGTGCCAGCAACCCGGACTCACGGGACACTGAAGCTTTCTTT. This codes for CASNPDSRDTEAFF.

J is TRBJ2-7 and V is TRBV25-1; D remains ambiguous. In germline, CDR1 is MGHDK, CDR2 SYGVNS. V gave up 3 bases and J gave up 0 bases, with 6 bases separating them. The CDR3 is 13 amino acids. In DNA form, the CDR3 reads TGTGCCAGCAGTGATCCCAGCTCCTACGAGCAGTACTTC. It is translated as CASSDPSSYEQYF.

The V call is TRBV7-9, the J call TRBJ1-1, with TRBD1 matching 9 bases. The length of the CDR3 is 16 residues. Per germline, CDR1 SEHNR and CDR2 FQNEAQ (reference sequence). J lost 4 bases, V lost 1 base, and 7 bases had no gene match. In nucleotides, the CDR3 is TGTGCCAGCAGCTTAGGGGTGGGACAGGGACGCACTGAAGCTTTCTTT. Amino acids: CASSLGVGQGRTEAFF.

This chain connects TRBV9 to TRBJ1-1; D unresolved. This CDR3 is built from 13 residues. Per the germline V gene, CDR1 is SGDLS and CDR2 is YYNGEE. V shed 0 bases and J shed 6 bases, with 9 bases lying between them. The CDR3 protein is CASSVDGSPEAFF. CDR3 in DNA: TGTGCCAGCAGCGTAGATGGGTCCCCTGAAGCTTTCTTT.

V usage is TRBV12-3 or TRBV12-4 and J usage is TRBJ2-1, with D perhaps TRBD2 (5 bases). Between the trimmed V and J ends, which lost 7 bases and 9 bases, there was a span of 10 bases. The CDR3 has 11 amino acids. The CDR3 protein is CASTELVEQFF. CDR3 nucleotide sequence: TGTGCCAGCACCGAACTAGTTGAGCAGTTCTTC.

The chain recombines TRBV28 with TRBJ1-1; D unresolved. Looked up from germline, CDR1 is MDHEN and CDR2 is SYDVKM. The CDR3 length is 13 residues. Trimming removed 5 bases from V and 1 base from J, with 8 bases in between. The CDR3 coding sequence is TGTGCCAGCAGTATTTACCAGAACACTGAAGCTTTCTTT. It translates to CASSIYQNTEAFF.

This clone has more than one count but fewer than ten. The chain combines TRBV7-9 with TRBJ2-3; D possibly corresponds to TRBD2 (6 bases). Germline loops: CDR1 SEHNR, CDR2 FQNEAQ (reference sequence). V dropped 4 bases and J dropped 1 base, with 18 bases sitting between them. The CDR3 sequence is 17 residues long. The CDR3 DNA sequence: TGTGCCAGCAGCTCCCGGGTATCGGGGGTAGGCACAGATACGCAGTATTTT. Amino acids: CASSSRVSGVGTDTQYF.

The chain couples TRBV11-2 to TRBJ2-7; no clear D. The V end was cut by 2 bases, the J end by 5 bases, with 7 bases between. Germline V gene lookup returns CDR1 SGHAT and CDR2 FQNNGV. The length of the CDR3 is 12 residues. The CDR3: CASSLMSNEQYF. The CDR3, as DNA: TGTGCCAGCAGCTTAATGAGCAACGAGCAGTACTTC.

The V gene is TRBV28, the J gene TRBJ1-2; 9 bases match TRBD1. Germline V gene data show CDR1 as MDHEN and CDR2 as SYDVKM. The CDR3 has 14 amino acids. Trimming took 4 bases from V and 4 from J; bases not matched to a gene: 4. The CDR3 protein is CASSSPGQGYGYTF. The CDR3 nucleotides are TGTGCCAGCAGTTCCCCGGGACAGGGCTATGGCTACACCTTC.

The chain uses TRBV11-2 and TRBJ2-1; 9 nucleotides line up with TRBD1. There are 15 residues in the CDR3. The germline gives CDR1 SGHAT, CDR2 FQNNGV. The V segment lost 4 bases and the J segment 6 bases; nucleotides outside the gene matches: 7. CDR3 DNA sequence: TGTGCCAGCAGCTCACAGGGGGCGTTGGGCAATGAGCAGTTCTTC. Protein product: CASSSQGALGNEQFF.

The count of this clone is one. The V and J genes are TRBV13 and TRBJ2-7; 8 positions match TRBD2. Germline CDR1 PRHDT, CDR2 FYEKMQ (reference sequence). J gave up 2 bases and V 6 bases, and 6 bases lay outside the gene matches. This CDR3 is built from 14 residues. The CDR3 DNA is TGTGCCAGCAGTTCCGGGACTAGGACCTACGAGCAGTACTTC. This codes for CASSSGTRTYEQYF.

The chain couples TRBV19 to TRBJ2-7; 9 positions agree with TRBD1. Looked up from germline, CDR1 is LNHDA and CDR2 is SQIVND (reference sequence). V lost 6 bases, J lost 5 bases, and 5 bases stayed unmatched. The length of the CDR3 is 13 residues. This chain's CDR3 is CASSSDRGNEQYF. The DNA for the CDR3 is TGTGCCAGTAGCTCGGACAGGGGAAACGAGCAGTACTTC.

This chain links TRBV24-1 with TRBJ2-3; 9 nucleotides agree with TRBD2. J lost 4 bases, V lost 2 bases, and 15 bases had no gene match. The germline CDR1 and CDR2 sequences are KGHDR and SFDVKD. The CDR3 is made up of 19 amino acids. The CDR3 DNA sequence: TGTGCCACCAGTGATTCCGGACTAGCGCGCCTTGGGGGGCCAGATACGCAGTATTTT. Its translation: CATSDSGLARLGGPDTQYF.

The genes are TRBV15 and TRBJ2-3, with 8 bases fitting TRBD1. V gave up 3 bases and J gave up 2 bases; unmatched junction bases: 4. This CDR3 contains 15 residues. Germline CDR1 LNHNV, CDR2 YYDKDF (reference sequence). The CDR3 coding sequence is TGTGCCACCAGCAGCCGGACAGGGAACACAGATACGCAGTATTTT. Encoded protein: CATSSRTGNTDTQYF.

V and J are TRBV6-5 and TRBJ1-3; a weak D match, TRBD1 (6 bases). The CDR3 has 14 residues. Trimming shortened V by 6 bases and J by 0 bases, and 9 bases separated the two germline ends. The germline V gene has CDR1 MNHEY and CDR2 SVGAGI. The CDR3 bases are TGTGCCAGCAGCAGGGGCCTCTCTGGAAACACCATATATTTT. Translating gives CASSRGLSGNTIYF.

This chain links TRBV4-3 with TRBJ2-7, with 12 positions matching TRBD2. The CDR3 runs 15 residues. Germline V gene lookup returns CDR1 LGHNA and CDR2 YSLEER. J was trimmed by 1 base and V by 4 bases; bases with no gene match: 2. DNA for the CDR3: TGCGCCAGCAGCCGAACTAGCGGGGGGTCCTACGAGCAGTACTTC. Its protein product is CASSRTSGGSYEQYF.

In its sample, this clone was seen once. The CDR3: CASSQGDGKRPYNEQFF. The CDR3 DNA reads TGCGCCAGCAGCCAAGGAGACGGTAAGCGCCCCTACAATGAGCAGTTCTTC. The chain is built from TRBV4-1 and TRBJ2-1, with no clear D. CDR1 and CDR2 from the germline V gene are MGHRA and YSYEKL. The CDR3 is 17 amino acids. The ends were cut back, 1 base at V and 2 bases at J, with 15 bases in the middle.

The rearrangement joins TRBV23-1 to TRBJ2-7; TRBD1 might be the D (5 bases). TRBV23-1 is assigned to the ORF class and has an uncertain function. Trimming removed 3 bases at V and 2 bases at J, with 14 bases between. CDR3 length: 15 residues. CDR3 DNA: TGCGCCAGCAGTCATATCCCAGGGCAAACCTACGAGCAGTACTTC. This gives the protein CASSHIPGQTYEQYF.

This sequence joins TRBV6-5 and TRBJ1-3; 8 nucleotides align to TRBD1. CDR3 length equals 13 residues. V dropped 5 bases and J dropped 9; count of bases not matched to a gene: 6. Germline-derived CDR1 and CDR2 are MNHEY and SVGAGI. CDR3 protein: CASSQTGEGTIYF. The CDR3 DNA sequence: TGTGCCAGCAGTCAGACAGGGGAAGGCACCATATATTTT.

The J gene is TRBJ2-2, the V gene TRBV15, with D possibly TRBD2 on 5 matching bases. CDR1 is LNHNV and CDR2 is YYDKDF in the germline V gene (reference sequence). Trimming took 3 bases from V and 4 from J, leaving 9 bases between them. The CDR3 runs to 14 residues. CDR3 protein: CATSSLATTGELFF. The CDR3, as DNA: TGTGCCACCAGCAGTTTAGCGACCACCGGGGAGCTGTTTTTT.

This rearrangement joins TRBV9 to TRBJ2-7; no reliable D call. This CDR3 has 15 amino acids. Germline values: CDR1 SGDLS, CDR2 YYNGEE. Trimming took off 4 bases at V and 3 bases at J, with 17 bases between the two ends. In DNA form, the CDR3 reads TGTGCCAGCAGCTTATCAATGGTCCCCCGCTACGAGCAGTACTTC. Translation gives CASSLSMVPRYEQYF.